This record covers a single T cell receptor beta chain. Sequenced by immunoSEQ multiplex PCR; TCRdb stores in-frame clones only, minus some. Altogether some 70,000 clones are present, 65% to 85% being singletons, with the ten largest covering about 10%. The data stem from a study of T cell responses to AZD1222 COVID-19 vaccine. The J segment lost 7 bases and the V segment lost 2 bases, leaving 7 bases of the junction unmatched. Germline V gene lookup returns CDR1 MNHEY and CDR2 SVGAGI. CDR3 length equals 16 residues. The sequence came from an adult in good health. V gene TRBV6-5 combines with J gene TRBJ2-7; 14 nucleotides agree with TRBD2. The source was peripheral blood, collected on day 0 of AZD1222 vaccination. Here the CDR3 reads CASSYMGLAGVPEQYF. The DNA for the CDR3 is TGTGCCAGCAGTTACATGGGACTAGCGGGGGTCCCAGAGCAGTACTTC.